These T cell receptor beta chains were read from a single sample in a study of blood T cells in healthy people across ages. One entry per CDR3 protein, called by TCRdb with MiXCR from the 5' RACE reads. The sample carries about 840,000 distinct CDR3 sequences, approximately 32% recorded once. This sample was also put to use in a study of T cells of mothers and their children.

The sequenced sample was blood. All receptors derive from a woman aged 35 to 49 in good health. Both conserved end residues are part of each CDR3. Fields, in order: D gene, J gene, CDR3 length, clone size, V gene, CDR3 DNA, CDR3 protein. A D gene is named only where the DNA matches it firmly. Some rows have no size entry. The others give once, few or many, or a class for an expanded clone.

-	TRBJ2-3	14	-	TRBV5-1	TGCGCCAGCAGCGCCAGGGTTGCCACAGATACGCGGTATTTT	CASSARVATDTRYF
-	TRBJ1-1	13	-	TRBV27	TGTGCCAGCAGTCTCTGGACCGCTACTGAAGCTTTCTTT	CASSLWTATEAFF
TRBD1	TRBJ1-2	13	-	TRBV7-9	TGTGCCAGCAGCTTGGGACAGGGGGGTGGCCACACCTTC	CASSLGQGGGHTF
-	TRBJ1-1	16	-	TRBV5-1	TGCGCCAGCAGCGCCGAGACAGCGCTGATGAACACTGAAGCTTTCTTT	CASSAETALMNTEAFF
-	TRBJ2-6	15	many	TRBV14	TGTGCCAGCAGCCAAGACCTTTCTGGGGCCAACGTCCTGACTTTC	CASSQDLSGANVLTF
-	TRBJ2-5	14	-	TRBV7-2	TGTGCCAGCAGCCCCTTATACAGTAGCGAGACCCAGTACTTC	CASSPLYSSETQYF
-	TRBJ2-3	20	-	TRBV7-2	TGTGCCAGCAGCCCCTTTATGTTCCCCCATCAGGGACTCAGCACAGATACGCAGTATTTT	CASSPFMFPHQGLSTDTQYF
-	TRBJ2-7	15	-	TRBV30	TGTGCCTGGAGGCGGCCGATAGTGATTAAGTATGAGCAGTACTTC	CAWRRPIVIKYEQYF
TRBD2	TRBJ2-4	13	-	TRBV29-1	TGCAGTGTTGAATACCGGGGGGGGGACATTCAGTACTTC	CSVEYRGGDIQYF
-	TRBJ2-3	12	few	TRBV11-2	TGTGCCAGCAGGGGAAACAGGGATACGCAGTATTTT	CASRGNRDTQYF
-	TRBJ2-5	10	-	TRBV6-2/TRBV6-3	TGTGCCAGCAAGCAGGAGACCCAGTACTTC	CASKQETQYF
-	TRBJ1-2	13	-	TRBV19	TGTGCCAGTAGTAATTCTCTCACCTATGGCTACACCTTC	CASSNSLTYGYTF
-	TRBJ1-2	14	many	TRBV20-1	TGCAGTGCTAGAGATCCACAGGGCTACTATGGCTACACCTTC	CSARDPQGYYGYTF
-	TRBJ2-3	21	many	TRBV9	TGTGCCAGCACCCCGTGGGGCAGCTCATCACCGGGACTTGGGACCACAGATACGCAGTATTTT	CASTPWGSSSPGLGTTDTQYF
-	TRBJ1-2	14	-	TRBV27	TGTGCCAGCAGGGCAAGGCCTGGGGGCTATGGCTACACCTTC	CASRARPGGYGYTF
-	TRBJ2-7	14	many	TRBV15	TGTGCCACCAGCAGAGATCAGGGGGGATACGAGCAGTACTTC	CATSRDQGGYEQYF
-	TRBJ1-2	13	few	TRBV20-1	TGCAGTGCCGAGGCCCCAATTTACTATGGCTACACCTTC	CSAEAPIYYGYTF
-	TRBJ2-5	12	many	TRBV20-1	TGCAGTGCCCCCGGGGGACAAGAGACCCAGTACTTC	CSAPGGQETQYF
TRBD2	TRBJ2-1	19	-	TRBV20-1	TGCAGTGCTAGAGATGGGGGGCTAGCGGGGGGCTCCTCCTACAATGAGCAGTTCTTC	CSARDGGLAGGSSYNEQFF
-	TRBJ2-2	16	-	TRBV20-1	TGCAGTGCTAGAGCCCGATATCGGAGGAACACCGGGGAGCTGTTTTTT	CSARARYRRNTGELFF
TRBD2	TRBJ2-1	16	few	TRBV3-1	TGTGCCAGCAGCCAAGTGGTGACTAGCAGTGACAATGAGCAGTTCTTC	CASSQVVTSSDNEQFF
TRBD1	TRBJ2-7	15	many	TRBV9	TGTGCCAGCAGCTTCGGACAGGGGGGGTCCTACGAGCAGTACTTC	CASSFGQGGSYEQYF
-	TRBJ1-4	17	few	TRBV12-3/TRBV12-4	TGTGCCAGCAGTTTAGTGGGTGGGGGACGACAGAATGAAAAACTGTTTTTT	CASSLVGGGRQNEKLFF